The rows below give T cell receptor beta chains drawn from one sample of a study of T cells in Graves' hyperthyroidism and ophthalmopathy. TCRdb processed the multiplex PCR reads anew with MiXCR; each CDR3 protein has one entry. The sample includes fewer than 750,000 distinct CDR3 sequences, over 12% of them seen just once. Sequenced sample: blood. The receptors were gathered from a woman aged 35 to 49 with Graves' ophthalmopathy. Each CDR3 is given with its conserved first and last residue. The D gene is left open where the match is weak.

v_call,d_call,cdr3_aa
TRBV12-3/TRBV12-4,NA,CASSLGGRGTGELFF
TRBV5-1,NA,CASSLSRLPNTEAFF
TRBV4-3,NA,CASSQDRQGAATF
TRBV7-2,TRBD2,CASSMGTSGRSEQYF
TRBV19,TRBD1,CASSILVVQGEYNQPQHF
TRBV6-2/TRBV6-3,NA,CASTKYGQPQHF
TRBV7-8,NA,CASSLSHRQGVGEKLFF
TRBV5-5,NA,CASSASWGTNQPQHF
TRBV6-5,NA,CASSYGTEQGIGETQYF
TRBV6-1,NA,CASSELPGSGDEQYF
TRBV20-1,NA,CSARSQVLPQSYEQYF
TRBV6-5,TRBD1,CASSYDRGLTNTEAFF
TRBV11-1,TRBD1,CASSWQGQGETQYF
TRBV28,TRBD2,CASSAGLAETYEQYF
TRBV12-3/TRBV12-4,NA,CASSAGGEDEQYF
TRBV19,NA,CASSGRMEETQYF
TRBV9,NA,CASNFGGELNTEAFF
TRBV6-5,NA,CASSYTPGSPLNTEAFF
TRBV6-5,NA,CASSYSPGAYGYTF
TRBV29-1,NA,CSVALQEDSYEQYF
TRBV12-3/TRBV12-4,NA,CASSLNENSYEQYF
TRBV24-1,NA,CATRNTGTPNTEAFF
TRBV6-2/TRBV6-3,TRBD1,CASSRQGPLNIQYF
TRBV7-2,TRBD2,CASSWLAGGPYEQYF
TRBV30,NA,CAWSVPPSYEQYF
TRBV19,NA,CASSSGQTLMNTEAFF
TRBV7-2,TRBD2,CASSSTSGGTGELFF
TRBV28,TRBD1,CASSDRGYSYEQYF
TRBV12-5,TRBD2,CASGLVGLAGRSYEQYF
TRBV11-1,TRBD2,CASSPGLAGGWGKETQYF
TRBV4-1,NA,CASSLGPGGEDEQYF
TRBV19,TRBD1,CASRKLGQGDYEQYF
TRBV29-1,NA,CSVYAAGGDGYTF
TRBV5-6,NA,CASSLGARGNQPQHF
TRBV27,TRBD1,CASGPGTGGYEQYF
TRBV7-8,NA,CASSLRAEREKTQYF
TRBV11-2,NA,CASSSYRRSGKYF
TRBV19,NA,CASSIGRNTEAFF
TRBV19,TRBD1,CASSMNRQGRNEQYF
TRBV11-1,NA,CASRQSGLVEAFF
TRBV11-2,NA,CASRQGTDSYGYTF
TRBV11-2,TRBD2,CASSLWAGVLGEQYF
TRBV20-1,NA,CSAKTVGLDNRGTEAFF
TRBV12-3/TRBV12-4,NA,CASIRSGDWDEQYF
TRBV6-1,NA,CASSGGRPRTDTQYF
TRBV11-2,NA,CASSPREGPYEQYF
TRBV4-3,TRBD2,CASSTGGGGSYEQYF
TRBV19,NA,CASSADKGIHQPQHF
TRBV4-1,NA,CASRNREGAYGYTF
TRBV12-3/TRBV12-4,NA,CASSQDSYTDTQYF
TRBV6-2/TRBV6-3,NA,CASSYSIVQPQHF
TRBV6-5,NA,CASSYGVPGFGEQYF
TRBV7-9,NA,CASRWPGNTEAFF
TRBV6-4,NA,CASSAKLAHEQYF
TRBV19,NA,CASSIVPANTEAFF